This entry lists 16 T cell receptor beta chains sequenced from one sample in a study of shared clonotypes between healthy human individuals (dated by TCRdb to 2020 to 2022). Preparation of the library involved the immunoSEQ multiplex PCR assay. As stored in TCRdb, this immuneACCESS dataset retains in-frame rearrangements with V and J assigned. A fraction of the clones does not appear; measured against another copy, unresolved V genes explain less than half of the discrepancy, and the remainder lacks a known reason. For this sample the table gives 110,000 or so clones, of which about two thirds were detected only once. The top ten clones comprise 20% to 25% of the sample. The sample comprised memory CD8+ T cells sorted from blood. The cell subset or site tag for this specimen amounts to: CD45RO+ cells pooled with CCR7-negative TemRA cells. Every receptor here comes from a young woman in good health.

The sample holds many counts of this clone. Other DNA sequences in the sample encode the same CDR3. This chain uses TRBV5-1 with TRBJ1-1; a possible D gene is TRBD1 (5 bases). The CDR3 extends over 14 amino acids. V was cut by 0 bases and J by 11 bases, with 17 bases left in between. Per the germline V gene, CDR1 is SGHRS and CDR2 is YFSETQ. Here the CDR3 DNA reads TGCGCCAGCAGCTTGGTGACGGGGGTGGAGCAGGCTTTCTTT. This translates into CASSLVTGVEQAFF.

Ten or more counts support this clone. The chain has TRBV9 and TRBJ2-1, with D maybe TRBD1 (6 bases). CDR1 and CDR2 (germline): SGDLS, YYNGEE. This CDR3 has 14 residues. Trimming left V 2 bases short and J 8 bases short, with 14 bases between. CDR3 coding DNA: TGTGCCAGCAGCGTCCAAAGCCCAGGGGATGAGCAGTTCTTC. Amino acids: CASSVQSPGDEQFF.

V gene TRBV4-1 combines with J gene TRBJ2-5; perhaps TRBD1 as D (6 bases). This CDR3 spans 14 amino acids. Trimming stripped 3 bases from V and 5 bases from J, with 13 bases between. CDR1 is MGHRA and CDR2 is YSYEKL in the germline V gene. CDR3 in amino acids: CASSQATGLETQYF. The DNA of the CDR3 is TGCGCCAGCAGCCAGGCCACAGGGTTGGAGACCCAGTACTTC.

This chain joins TRBV29-1 and TRBJ1-1, with D hard to call. Germline assignment: CDR1 SQVTM and CDR2 ANQGSEA. The CDR3 sequence is 13 residues long. Deletions cut 0 bases from V and 14 bases from J, with 19 bases between. CDR3 protein: CSVEDWPDGRRFF. CDR3 bases: TGCAGCGTTGAAGATTGGCCTGATGGGCGCCGCTTCTTT.

CDR3 sequence (DNA): TGTGCCAGCAGTCCACTCCCCCGGTACGAGCAGTACTTC. Amino acid sequence: CASSPLPRYEQYF. V usage is TRBV11-2 and J usage is TRBJ2-7; D remains unclear. Germline CDR1 is SGHAT and CDR2 is FQNNGV. The CDR3 spans 13 residues. V was pared by 6 bases and J by 4 bases, with 13 bases between. Combining the CDR3 with reference TRBV11-2 and TRBJ2-7 gives the whole variable domain EAGVAQSPRYKIIEKRQSVAFWCNPISGHATLYWYQQILGQGPKLLIQFQNNGVVDDSQLPKDRFSAERLKGVDSTLKIQPAKLEDSAVYLCASSPLPRYEQYFGPGTRLTVT.

This clone turned up a few times. The chain recombines TRBV28 with TRBJ2-1, with 14 positions matching TRBD2. The junction had 5 bases not matched to a gene; V was cut back by 6 bases and J by 7 bases. CDR3 length equals 15 residues. The germline CDR1 and CDR2 sequences are MDHEN and SYDVKM. The CDR3 DNA reads TGTGCCAGCAGCCGTGGGACTAGCGGGAGTAATGAGCAGTTCTTC. It is translated as CASSRGTSGSNEQFF.

This clone was seen once. The J gene is TRBJ2-1, the V gene TRBV6-5; 7 bases line up with TRBD2. Germline CDR1 is MNHEY and CDR2 is SVGAGI. The CDR3 spans 14 residues. The J segment lost 7 bases and the V segment lost 5 bases, leaving 8 bases of the junction unmatched. The CDR3, as DNA: TGTGCCAGCAGTCTAGCGGTCGGACGAAATGAGCAGTTCTTC. Its translation: CASSLAVGRNEQFF.

This clone was counted only a few times. This sequence joins TRBV19 and TRBJ1-1; 9 bases are a match to TRBD1. The V segment lost 5 bases and the J segment 6 bases; nucleotides outside the gene matches: 7. Germline CDR1 is LNHDA and CDR2 is SQIVND (reference sequence). The CDR3 consists of 14 residues. CDR3 region: CASSLGQGIAEAFF. CDR3 bases: TGTGCCAGTAGTCTCGGACAGGGGATAGCTGAAGCTTTCTTT.

The rearrangement uses TRBV5-1 and TRBJ2-3; weak D call: TRBD2 (6 bases). The V end lost 0 bases, the J end lost 5 bases, and 16 bases lay between the germline ends. Germline-derived CDR1 and CDR2 are SGHRS and YFSETQ. The CDR3 is made up of 16 amino acids. The CDR3 sequence is CASSLALTGAVDTQYF. The CDR3 bases are TGCGCCAGCAGCTTGGCCTTAACGGGAGCGGTAGATACGCAGTATTTT.

The V gene is TRBV7-9, the J gene TRBJ2-1, with D tentatively TRBD2 (6 bases). CDR1 is SEHNR and CDR2 is FQNEAQ in the germline V gene (reference sequence). Trimming removed 4 bases from V and 7 bases from J, with 17 bases in between. This CDR3 is built from 15 residues. This CDR3 is CASSSLYGSNNEQFF. The DNA of the CDR3 is TGTGCCAGCAGCTCATTATACGGGAGTAATAATGAGCAGTTCTTC. The complete variable domain, with remaining parts taken from reference TRBV7-9 and TRBJ2-1, reads DTGVSQNPRHKITKRGQNVTFRCDPISEHNRLYWYRQTLGQGPEFLTYFQNEAQLEKSRLLSDRFSAERPKGSFSTLEIQRTEQGDSAMYLCASSSLYGSNNEQFFGPGTRLTVL.

This clone was observed at least ten times. Other DNA sequences from this sample encode an identical CDR3 as well. V usage is TRBV4-2 and J usage is TRBJ2-3, with TRBD2 matching 12 bases. Germline V gene sequence: CDR1 LGHNA, CDR2 YNFKEQ. The CDR3 has 16 residues. V trimming: 3 bases; J trimming: 4 bases; junction bases outside the gene matches: 5. The CDR3 protein is CASSQASGRGSDTQYF. CDR3 nucleotides: TGTGCCAGCAGCCAGGCTAGCGGGAGGGGGTCAGATACGCAGTATTTT.

The gene calls are TRBV2 and TRBJ2-1, with D perhaps TRBD2 (6 bases). CDR1 and CDR2 (germline): SNHLY, FYNNEI. The CDR3 runs 15 residues. Trimming stripped 6 bases from V and 7 bases from J, with 19 bases between. The CDR3 loop is CASSETRFYHNEQFF. For the CDR3, the DNA is TGTGCCAGCAGCGAGACTAGGTTTTATCATAATGAGCAGTTCTTC.

In this sample, this clone turned up many times. Other DNA variants within this sample encode the same CDR3. This chain joins TRBV11-2 and TRBJ2-7; 7 bases are shared with TRBD2. Germline loops: CDR1 SGHAT, CDR2 FQNNGV. CDR3 length: 14 amino acids. The V and J ends lost 1 base and 0 bases, in that order; junction bases with no gene match: 0. The CDR3 reads CASSLGLASYEQYF. The CDR3 nucleotides are TGTGCCAGCAGCTTAGGACTAGCCTCCTACGAGCAGTACTTC. The variable domain in full, completed from reference TRBV11-2 and TRBJ2-7, reads EAGVAQSPRYKIIEKRQSVAFWCNPISGHATLYWYQQILGQGPKLLIQFQNNGVVDDSQLPKDRFSAERLKGVDSTLKIQPAKLEDSAVYLCASSLGLASYEQYFGPGTRLTVT.

This clone showed up many times. This chain joins TRBV6-4 and TRBJ2-6; D gene ambiguous. CDR1 MRHNA and CDR2 SNTAGT come from the germline V gene. This CDR3 spans 15 amino acids. V dropped 3 bases and J dropped 0 bases, with 6 bases sitting between them. CDR3 sequence (DNA): TGTGCCAGCAGTGAGAAGAGCTCTGGGGCCAACGTCCTGACTTTC. Amino acid sequence: CASSEKSSGANVLTF.

This clone came up a few times. The chain employs TRBV2 and TRBJ2-7, with 9 bases fitting TRBD1. Germline V gene lookup returns CDR1 SNHLY and CDR2 FYNNEI. V lost 8 bases and J lost 5; bases outside the gene matches: 7. The length of the CDR3 is 13 residues. CDR3 amino acids: CASSVGQGNEQYF. The DNA of the CDR3 is TGTGCCAGCTCAGTTGGACAGGGGAACGAGCAGTACTTC.

The genes are TRBV30 and TRBJ1-2, with D unclear. Deletions cut 0 bases from V and 7 bases from J, with 6 bases between. The germline CDR1 and CDR2 sequences are GTSNPN and SVGIG (reference sequence). This CDR3 has 11 residues. In DNA form, the CDR3 reads TGTGCCTGGAGTGTACTGGGTGGCTACACCTTC. It yields the protein CAWSVLGGYTF. The entire variable domain, with the rest obtained from reference TRBV30 and TRBJ1-2, is as follows: SQTIHQWPATLVQPVGSPLSLECTVEGTSNPNLYWYRQAAGRGLQLLFYSVGIGQISSEVPQNLSASRPQDRQFILSSKKLLLSDSGFYLCAWSVLGGYTFGSGTRLTVV.